This T cell receptor (beta chain) originates from a study of T cell repertoires in ileal Crohn's disease. For the study at large: About 37% were active smokers at surgery; median disease duration was approximately 7.3 years. Every patient was operated on for stricturing (approximately 60%) or penetrating (approximately 40%) complications.

General study results and limits: Sorted CD8 T cells held more high-frequency clones than CD4.

Details on this clone: The antigen is unknown.

The trim removed 0 bases at V and 3 bases at J, leaving 3 bases unmatched. This CDR3 spans 15 amino acids. CDR1 is SGHTS, CDR2 YDEGEE, per germline. Each sample's TCRB immunosequencing used about 0.5 micrograms of biopsy DNA. Sequenced by immunoSEQ multiplex PCR; TCRdb stores in-frame clones only, minus some. The sample yields approximately 5,500 clones, around 85% seen once. The V gene is TRBV5-8, the J gene TRBJ2-7; 10 bases align to TRBD1. The TCR was taken from an adult with Crohn's disease. Sequencing was performed on ileal tissue. The CDR3 loop is CASSLGQGAFYEQYF. For the CDR3, the DNA is TGTGCCAGCAGCTTGGGACAGGGGGCTTTCTACGAGCAGTACTTC.